The 14 T cell receptor beta chains below were found in one sample sequenced in a study of CD8 T cells in Susac syndrome (dated by TCRdb to about 2019). The method behind the library was the immunoSEQ multiplex PCR assay. RNA was extracted using the RNeasy kit, and roughly 0.5 to 1 microgram was reverse transcribed with random hexamers. TCRdb reprocessed the public reads (quality trimming at Q25 with fastp, clone calling with MiXCR) and kept in-frame beta chains. Merged by CDR3 protein, the rows form single entries marked with the most common genes and DNA. Within this sample are about 47,000 distinct CDR3 sequences, with approximately 92% of them counted one time only. Clones ranked in the top ten supply 0.41% of the sample. Sequences were obtained from CD8+ T cells from PBMCs. The receptor source for this set is a human donor in good health.

The rearrangement joins TRBV7-8 to TRBJ2-5; tentative D call: TRBD2 (7 bases). Germline CDR1 is SGHVS and CDR2 is FQNEAQ. CDR3 size: 15 residues. The V and J ends lost 5 bases and 5 bases respectively, with 18 bases between them. CDR3 in DNA: TGTGCCAGCAGCCTAGGGGGGGGTCCCAGGGAGACCCAGTACTTC. As protein: CASSLGGGPRETQYF.

This chain connects TRBV7-9 to TRBJ2-5; TRBD2 aligns across 8 bases. V was clipped by 5 bases and J by 7 bases; unmatched bases: 6. This CDR3 comprises 13 residues. CDR1 is SEHNR, CDR2 FQNEAQ, per germline (reference sequence). CDR3 loop: CASSLTSEGTQYF. CDR3 sequence (DNA): TGTGCCAGCAGCCTGACTAGCGAGGGGACCCAGTACTTC.

The chain joins TRBV20-1 to TRBJ2-1, with 7 nucleotides matching TRBD2. After removal of 0 bases from V and 2 bases from J, the junction contained 7 bases not matched to a gene. Germline assignment: CDR1 DFQATT and CDR2 SNEGSKA (reference sequence). There are 16 residues in the CDR3. The CDR3 DNA is TGCAGTGCTAGAGATCCTGCGGGAGCAACCTACAATGAGCAGTTCTTC. Protein sequence: CSARDPAGATYNEQFF.

The CDR3 loop reads CASSRPPGGTDTQYF. In DNA form, the CDR3 reads TGCGCCAGCAGCCGGCCGCCGGGGGGCACAGATACGCAGTATTTT. The chain uses TRBV5-1 and TRBJ2-3, with D perhaps matching TRBD2 (6 bases). In germline, CDR1 is SGHRS, CDR2 YFSETQ. Trimming removed 4 bases from V and 1 base from J, with 13 bases in between. This CDR3 region has 15 residues. Full variable domain (outside the CDR3, taken from reference TRBV5-1 and TRBJ2-3): KAGVTQTPRYLIKTRGQQVTLSCSPISGHRSVSWYQQTPGQGLQFLFEYFSETQRNKGNFPGRFSGRQFSNSRSEMNVSTLELGDSALYLCASSRPPGGTDTQYFGPGTRLTVL.

This chain uses TRBV29-1 with TRBJ2-1, with TRBD2 matching over 8 bases. Trimming at V came to 1 base and at J to 2 bases, leaving 13 bases not matched to a gene. CDR1 and CDR2 (germline): SQVTM, ANQGSEA. The CDR3 is made up of 18 amino acids. The CDR3 DNA follows: TGCAGCGTTGAAGGTCTAGCGGGCCCCCAAAGGACCTACAATGAGCAGTTCTTC. This translates into CSVEGLAGPQRTYNEQFF.

The rearrangement links TRBV6-1 to TRBJ1-5; D uncertain. The CDR3 length is 16 residues. Per the germline V gene, CDR1 is MNHNS and CDR2 is SASEGT. Between the trimmed V and J ends, which lost 1 base and 0 bases, there was a span of 10 bases. The CDR3 is CASSEGVTGSNQPQHF. The CDR3 DNA follows: TGTGCCAGCAGTGAAGGAGTGACGGGTAGCAATCAGCCCCAGCATTTT.

The gene calls are TRBV29-1 and TRBJ1-2; 8 positions match TRBD1. J gave up 5 bases and V 3 bases, and 5 bases lay outside the gene matches. The CDR3 spans 13 residues. The V gene's germline CDR1 is SQVTM and CDR2 ANQGSEA. CDR3 nucleotide sequence: TGCAGCGTTGATCGGGACAGGAGTTATGGCTACACCTTC. Residues: CSVDRDRSYGYTF.

This chain links TRBV11-2 with TRBJ2-7, with D tentatively TRBD2 (6 bases). The germline gives CDR1 SGHAT, CDR2 FQNNGV. V dropped 0 bases and J dropped 2 bases, with 11 bases sitting between them. The CDR3 spans 15 residues. The CDR3, as DNA: TGTGCCAGCAGCTTAGAATCAGGAGGGGCCTACGAGCAGTACTTC. The encoded protein is CASSLESGGAYEQYF.

V gene TRBV30 combines with J gene TRBJ2-1; D uncertain. CDR1 is GTSNPN, CDR2 SVGIG, per germline (reference sequence). The CDR3 runs 12 residues. CDR3 sequence (DNA): TGTGGCTGCACGGGCTCCTACAATGAGCAGTTCTTC. Protein sequence: CGCTGSYNEQFF.

This chain joins TRBV2 and TRBJ1-2; D gene unclear. Trimming removed 1 base from V and 4 bases from J, with 13 bases in between. From germline, CDR1 is SNHLY and CDR2 FYNNEI. CDR3 length: 15 residues. CDR3 protein: CASSEGSPTFYGYTF. CDR3 DNA: TGTGCCAGCAGTGAAGGTTCACCGACCTTCTATGGCTACACCTTC.

The J gene is TRBJ1-2, the V gene TRBV29-1; D may be TRBD1 (5 bases). The CDR3 loop spans 14 amino acids. Germline V gene sequence: CDR1 SQVTM, CDR2 ANQGSEA. V dropped 3 bases and J dropped 1 base, with 12 bases sitting between them. DNA for the CDR3: TGCAGCGTTGAGGGGGGGACGGATAACTATGGCTACACCTTC. Translating it yields CSVEGGTDNYGYTF.

Comment on this clonotype: An end of the junction does not agree with germline; a read error may underlie this. The gene calls are TRBV5-1 and TRBJ2-1, with D unclear. CDR1 and CDR2 from the germline V gene are SGHRS and YFSETQ. CDR3 length equals 12 residues. The CDR3 loop is CASRLGSTEQFF. Written as DNA, the CDR3 is TGCGCCAGCAGATTGGGGTCGACTGAGCAGTTCTTC.

The chain combines TRBV4-1 with TRBJ2-7; D unresolved. Germline V gives CDR1 MGHRA, CDR2 YSYEKL. The length of the CDR3 is 12 residues. Trimming removed 6 bases at V and 1 base at J, with 7 bases between. CDR3 loop: CASRGASYEQYF. The DNA for the CDR3 is TGCGCCAGCAGAGGAGCTTCCTACGAGCAGTACTTC.

The chain combines TRBV25-1 with TRBJ2-1; D may be TRBD2 (6 bases). Per the germline V gene, CDR1 is MGHDK and CDR2 is SYGVNS. The CDR3 length is 17 residues. The germline V and J ends were trimmed by 1 base and 0 bases, with 13 bases remaining between them. The CDR3 sequence: CASSEWGVSSSYNEQFF. In DNA form, the CDR3 reads TGTGCCAGCAGTGAATGGGGGGTTTCCAGCTCCTACAATGAGCAGTTCTTC.